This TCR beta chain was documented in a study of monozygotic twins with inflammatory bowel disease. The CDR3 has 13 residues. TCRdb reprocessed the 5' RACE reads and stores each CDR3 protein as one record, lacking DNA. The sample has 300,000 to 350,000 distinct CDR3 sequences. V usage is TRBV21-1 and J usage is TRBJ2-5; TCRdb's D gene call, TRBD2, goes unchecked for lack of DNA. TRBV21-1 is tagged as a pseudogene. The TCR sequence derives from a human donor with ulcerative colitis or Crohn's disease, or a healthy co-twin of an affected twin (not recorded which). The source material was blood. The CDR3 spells CAIGTRGGETQYF.